This TCR beta chain was observed in a study of cytomegalovirus exposure and HLA in healthy donors. Regarding donors, all were healthy bone marrow donors. The germline gives CDR1 SNHLY, CDR2 FYNNEI. With 6 bases removed from V and 1 base from J, the gap between germline ends came to 3 bases. The CDR3 sequence is 12 residues long. Primers for the PCR totalled 60 Vbeta and 13 Jbeta. Repertoires were generated with immunoSEQ multiplex PCR, while TCRdb's copy carries only in-frame clones and drops some. The data hold 210,000 or so clones, with 70% to 85% observed a single time. The V gene is TRBV2, the J gene TRBJ2-2; D is unresolved. Sequencing input: PBMCs. The TCR originated in a woman aged 40 to 50 in good health and CMV-seronegative. The CDR3 DNA reads as TGTGCCAGCAGCCAGAACACCGGGGAGCTGTTTTTT. Translated: CASSQNTGELFF. Drawing the rest from reference TRBV2 and TRBJ2-2, the complete variable domain is EPEVTQTPSHQVTQMGQEVILRCVPISNHLYFYWYRQILGQKVEFLVSFYNNEISEKSEIFDDQFSVERPDGSNFTLKIRSTKLEDSAMYFCASSQNTGELFFGEGSRLTVL.